This TCR beta chain is drawn from a study of shared clonotypes between healthy human individuals. Turning to the study itself: With ages of 18 to 49, the donors were two women and three men. Three CD4 naive, three CD4 memory, two CD8 naive and one CD8 memory plate were used per donor. Findings and limits, study-wide: Rarefaction showed sorted-subset sequencing was incomplete despite large depth. Only blood samples were collected, and tissue repertoires likely differ.

Generated by immunoSEQ multiplex PCR, the TCRdb table keeps only in-frame clones and is missing some. The sample contains hundreds of thousands of clones, 95% to 97% of which appear only once. The length of the CDR3 is 18 residues. CDR1 PRHDT and CDR2 FYEKMQ come from the germline V gene (reference sequence). V lost 0 bases to trimming and J lost 3 bases, with 21 bases between them. A remark on this clone: Its target is unknown.

Positively selected for CCR7, the CD45RO-negative cells used as naive CD8 cells excluded terminally differentiated effector memory CD45RA+ cells. The TCR originated in a woman under 40 in good health. The V call is TRBV13, the J call TRBJ2-7; a possible D gene is TRBD2 (6 bases). The sample was naive CD8+ T cells sorted from blood. Written as DNA, the CDR3 is TGTGCCAGCAGCTTAGGCGTCCCGGGCCCGAGGACTAACTACGAGCAGTACTTC. Translating it yields CASSLGVPGPRTNYEQYF.